This T cell receptor beta chain was retrieved from a study of T cells in Graves' hyperthyroidism and ophthalmopathy. This clonotype was recorded a few times. CDR3 length: 16 amino acids. V was pared by 4 bases and J by 0 bases, with 13 bases between. Germline V gene data show CDR1 as MDHEN and CDR2 as SYDVKM. There were TCR beta CDR3 regions amplified from RNA transcripts. HTBI primers were employed in a first-round RT-PCR of the TCR CDR3. Via MiXCR, TCRdb re-called the multiplex PCR reads, giving one row per CDR3 protein. The sample holds approximately 710,000 distinct CDR3 sequences, around 15% seen once.

The chain couples TRBV28 to TRBJ1-3; a weak D match, TRBD1 (5 bases). The sequence came from a man aged 50 to 59 with Graves' hyperthyroidism. Source material: blood. CDR3 sequence: CASSSPAGHSGNTIYF. The CDR3 nucleotides read TGTGCCAGCAGTTCCCCAGCTGGACACTCTGGAAACACCATATATTTT.